Described below is a single T cell receptor beta chain sequence and its context. The data originate from a study of blood T cell repertoires in COVID-19. The overall study: Material from acute and convalescent COVID-19 was sourced from the United States, Italy and Spain. PBMCs, B-cell-depleted T cells, or T cells were the source of the cDNA or gDNA that made up the material.

Original analysis: Using reference gene primer amplification, nucleated cell counts were estimated. Only in-frame clones appear in the TCRdb table, and some are missing; sequencing was by immunoSEQ multiplex PCR. Clonal size and the V and J genes are those of that table, whereas D and trimming came from the DNA. The table records nearly 95,000 clones, 90% of them present only once. Trimming at V came to 3 bases and at J to 5 bases, leaving 4 bases not matched to a gene. Germline-derived CDR1 and CDR2 are SGHKS and YYEKEE (reference sequence). The CDR3 is 13 amino acids. The genes are TRBV5-5 and TRBJ2-5; TRBD1 agrees at 7 bases. Sequences were obtained from peripheral blood. This sequence was found in a human donor with active COVID-19. The donor label of this sample is uncertain. Here the CDR3 reads CASSSTGWETQYF. The CDR3 coding sequence is TGTGCCAGCAGCTCGACAGGGTGGGAGACCCAGTACTTC.